These 5 T cell receptor beta chains were all obtained from the same sample, sequenced in a study of cytomegalovirus exposure and HLA in healthy donors. In the PCR, 60 Vbeta and 13 Jbeta primers were used. Sequencing used immunoSEQ multiplex PCR; TCRdb keeps in-frame clones, though not all of them. Of 170,000 or so clones in the sample, 70% to 90% were seen once. Sequencing used PBMCs. These receptor sequences come from a woman aged 18-35 years in good health and CMV-seronegative.

The rearrangement links TRBV11-2 to TRBJ1-4; no clear D gene. The V gene's germline CDR1 is SGHAT and CDR2 FQNNGV. V lost 4 bases and J 4 bases, leaving 13 bases between the germline ends. The CDR3 totals 15 residues. CDR3 nucleotide sequence: TGTGCCAGCAGCTCGCCGAGGACTGGTAATGAAAAACTGTTTTTT. Translating gives CASSSPRTGNEKLFF.

V usage is TRBV28 and J usage is TRBJ1-6, with D uncertain. The V end was cut by 7 bases, the J end by 3 bases, with 13 bases between. The CDR3 length is 15 residues. The germline V gene encodes CDR1 MDHEN and CDR2 SYDVKM. DNA for the CDR3: TGTGCCAGCACTCTCGCCCGGGTCTATAATTCACCCCTCCACTTT. It translates to CASTLARVYNSPLHF.

The chain joins TRBV2 to TRBJ2-3, with 9 nucleotides matching TRBD2. The junction had 3 bases not matched to a gene; V was cut back by 6 bases and J by 2 bases. Germline CDR1 SNHLY, CDR2 FYNNEI. CDR3 length: 14 residues. CDR3 amino acids: CASRLAGYTDTQYF. CDR3 nucleotide sequence: TGTGCCAGCAGGCTAGCGGGATACACAGATACGCAGTATTTT.

The chain combines TRBV2 with TRBJ2-7, with D maybe TRBD2 (6 bases). From germline, CDR1 is SNHLY and CDR2 FYNNEI. The CDR3 covers 12 residues. V was trimmed by 6 bases and J by 0 bases, leaving 6 bases between them. The CDR3 region is CASSGSSYEQYF. The CDR3 bases are TGTGCCAGCAGCGGGAGCTCCTACGAGCAGTACTTC.

This rearrangement joins TRBV7-9 to TRBJ2-3, with 7 positions matching TRBD1. Trimming removed 3 bases from V and 4 bases from J; junction bases left unmatched: 10. The CDR3 length is 16 residues. The V gene's germline CDR1 is SEHNR and CDR2 FQNEAQ (reference sequence). DNA of the CDR3: TGTGCCAGCAGCTTTGGTGACAGGGCAGCAGCAGATACGCAGTATTTT. Its protein is CASSFGDRAAADTQYF. Variable domain in full (rest from reference TRBV7-9 and TRBJ2-3): DTGVSQNPRHKITKRGQNVTFRCDPISEHNRLYWYRQTLGQGPEFLTYFQNEAQLEKSRLLSDRFSAERPKGSFSTLEIQRTEQGDSAMYLCASSFGDRAAADTQYFGPGTRLTVL.